What follows describes a single TCR beta chain. The target antigen is unknown. The trim removed 4 bases at V and 0 bases at J, leaving 7 bases unmatched. The CDR3 loop spans 17 amino acids. Germline CDR1 MNHEY, CDR2 SMNVEV (reference sequence). The data were produced by immunoSEQ multiplex PCR, yet TCRdb's version contains in-frame clones alone and is incomplete. The data contain tens of thousands of clones, roughly 86% of them singletons. These data are taken from a study of T cells in localized non-small cell lung cancer. Overall study findings and caveats: Sequencing involved a lone tumor region, leaving heterogeneity possible. Adjacent uninvolved lung tissue had the highest T cell clonality, exceeding tumor. The appearance of a median approximately 57 of the top 100 tumor clones was seen in adjacent lung.

The sequencing used PBMCs, collected before any cancer treatment. The chain has TRBV27 and TRBJ2-4, with 9 bases matching TRBD1. This TCR was sampled from a female donor with stage II lung adenocarcinoma. DNA of the CDR3: TGTGCCAGCAGTTCATCCACAGGGGGCGCAGCCAAAAACATTCAGTACTTC. Translated, it gives CASSSSTGGAAKNIQYF.